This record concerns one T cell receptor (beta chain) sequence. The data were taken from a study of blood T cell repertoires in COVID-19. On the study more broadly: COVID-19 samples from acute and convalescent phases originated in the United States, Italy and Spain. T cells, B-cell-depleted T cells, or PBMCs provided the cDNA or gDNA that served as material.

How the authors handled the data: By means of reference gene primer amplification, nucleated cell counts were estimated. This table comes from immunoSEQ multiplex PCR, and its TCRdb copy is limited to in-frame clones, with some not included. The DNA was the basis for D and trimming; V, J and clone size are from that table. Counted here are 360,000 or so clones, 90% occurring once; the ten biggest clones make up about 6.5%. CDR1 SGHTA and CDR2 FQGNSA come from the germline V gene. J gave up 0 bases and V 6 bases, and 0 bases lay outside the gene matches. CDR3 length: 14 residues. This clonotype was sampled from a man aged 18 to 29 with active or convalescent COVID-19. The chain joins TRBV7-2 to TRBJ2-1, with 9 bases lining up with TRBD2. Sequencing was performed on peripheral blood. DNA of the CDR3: TGTGCCAGCAGGCGGGGGGGCTCCTACAATGAGCAGTTCTTC. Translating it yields CASRRGGSYNEQFF.